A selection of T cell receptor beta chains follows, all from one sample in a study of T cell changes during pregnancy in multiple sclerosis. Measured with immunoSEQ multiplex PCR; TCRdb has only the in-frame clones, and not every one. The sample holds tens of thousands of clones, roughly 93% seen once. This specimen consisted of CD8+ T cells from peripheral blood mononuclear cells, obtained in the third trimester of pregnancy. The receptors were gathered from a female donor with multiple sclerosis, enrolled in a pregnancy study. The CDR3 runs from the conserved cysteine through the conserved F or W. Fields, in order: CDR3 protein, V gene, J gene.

CASRDQGSWGYTF	TRBV9	TRBJ1-2
CASSFGNAGELFF	TRBV27	TRBJ2-2
CASSEQNTDTQYF	TRBV6-4	TRBJ2-3
CASSPWSGTSVNEQFF	TRBV9	TRBJ2-1
CSVESSENYEQYF	TRBV29-1	TRBJ2-7
CASSETDSPLYYEQYF	TRBV7-6	TRBJ2-7
CASGTSGPSSTDTQYF	TRBV4-1	TRBJ2-3
CASMSPGRTGNTGELFF	TRBV7-9	TRBJ2-2
CASSQGASGRTPYEQYF	TRBV4-2	TRBJ2-7
CASSLSSAGMGDTQYF	TRBV27	TRBJ2-3
CASSQDRVPSYEQYF	TRBV4-2	TRBJ2-7
CAVRWDRDHTIYF	TRBV10-3	TRBJ1-3
CASSYRAAGELFF	TRBV5-6	TRBJ2-2
CASSSLLAGASYNEQFF	TRBV11-2	TRBJ2-1
CASSLQPLGLAGSTDTQYF	TRBV27	TRBJ2-3
CASSPDTDTQYF	TRBV7-3	TRBJ2-3
CASSQAGGHEQFF	TRBV4-2	TRBJ2-1
CASSLAGGLMNTEAFF	TRBV7-2	TRBJ1-1
CASSSQGGYEQYF	TRBV9	TRBJ2-7
CASSPLAGVNEQYF	TRBV2	TRBJ2-7
CASNSGTGGTDTQYF	TRBV6-6	TRBJ2-3
CASSLQSTVNTEAFF	TRBV27	TRBJ1-1
CASRWRGARDTQYF	TRBV2	TRBJ2-3
CASSPGLAGAGEQYF	TRBV5-1	TRBJ2-7
CASSGERGLSREELFF	TRBV2	TRBJ2-2
CAWRADREQFF	TRBV30	TRBJ2-1
CASSVPGHGYTEAFF	TRBV19	TRBJ1-1
CASSLAQGGEKLFF	TRBV7-9	TRBJ1-4
CASTISGTVYNEQFF	TRBV19	TRBJ2-1
CASSIGDFNEQFF	TRBV19	TRBJ2-1
CASSLGLFYEQYF	TRBV5-1	TRBJ2-7
CASSGTGRHAIQYF	TRBV25-1	TRBJ2-4
CASKLAGGDTGELFF	TRBV19	TRBJ2-2
CASSVGGSYNEQFF	TRBV19	TRBJ2-1
CASSSDGGGDLSEAFF	TRBV14	TRBJ1-1
CASSNPVTYEQYF	TRBV6-1	TRBJ2-7
CASRGRTSGRSPYEQYF	TRBV13	TRBJ2-7
CASSFNTGTEAFF	TRBV5-1	TRBJ1-1